The sequence of this TCR beta chain was determined in a study of T cell changes during pregnancy in multiple sclerosis. V trimming: 9 bases; J trimming: 3 bases; junction bases outside the gene matches: 11. The CDR3 extends over 15 amino acids. Germline V gives CDR1 SGHTA, CDR2 FQGNSA. Method: immunoSEQ multiplex PCR; TCRdb's copy keeps in-frame clones and lacks some. The sample has 55,000 to 75,000 clones, 91% seen once. The source was peripheral blood, collected in the third trimester of pregnancy. V gene TRBV7-2 combines with J gene TRBJ2-7; TRBD2 aligns across 10 bases. This TCR was recovered from a female donor in good health, enrolled as a control in a pregnancy study. The CDR3 here is CASQLTPSGSYEQYF. CDR3 coding DNA: TGTGCCAGTCAGCTTACTCCTAGCGGGAGCTACGAGCAGTACTTC.